This T cell receptor (beta chain) came from a study of shared clonotypes between healthy human individuals (dated by TCRdb to 2020 to 2021). Describing the broader study: Two women and a few men aged 18 to 49 years were included in the cohort. For each donor, three plates each were used for CD4 naive and CD4 memory, two plates were used for CD8 naive, and one plate was used for CD8 memory. To estimate repertoire size and how much clonotypes are shared between individuals, the study performed deep sequencing of blood TCR repertoires from a handful of healthy adults. Different laboratories and diverse techniques were used to prepare libraries and sequence TCR repertoires, to increase sequencing depth and limit assay-specific biases. Each donor's leukapheresis produced roughly between roughly 0.94 and 9.5 billion PBMCs. What the authors observed across the whole study: Only blood was sampled, and tissue TCR repertoires likely differ from those in blood. Rarefaction of sorted-subset datasets indicated incomplete sequencing despite the large sequencing depth. Compared with non-shared clonotypes, the clonotypes found in all four sorted-subset donors had higher generation probabilities. Pairwise subsampling led to the expectation that sequencing depth would affect the degree of clonotype sharing among donors. Across four donors, roughly 5% of naive CD4, around 3.3% of naive CD8, 2% to 2.5% of memory CD4, and 0.4% of memory CD8 clonotypes were shared. Because the study included a small number of donors, the genetic and exposure-history diversity represented was limited. Naive subsets generally had larger estimated clonotype richness than memory subsets did.

As to this clone: Its binding antigen is unknown. Nothing much larger sits one base from this clone, and base qualities are not available.

Using the deep immunoSEQ assay, TCR CDR3 regions were amplified from genomic DNA by multiplex PCR. Genomic DNA extracted from each cell subset was distributed evenly over all wells of several immunoSEQ 96-well plates, and each plate served as one replicate. For sorted subsets, roughly 200 ng of genomic DNA, equivalent to roughly 30,000 T cell genomes, went into each replicate PCR. The purified libraries were quantified using a Qubit 3.0 fluorometer, sized with a Bioanalyzer 2100, and then quantified again using the KAPA Library Quantification kit. Each immunoSEQ 96-well plate was sequenced on its own single-read 150-cycle Illumina NextSeq 550 flow cell. The study's processing was this. The immunoSEQ output contained only junctional sequences without quality scores, so filtering could not match that applied to full-length reads. Sequences were annotated with PyIR, a Python wrapper for IgBLAST v1.9, and V/J genes and CDR3 were assigned using IMGT germline references. Reads were removed for weak V/J assignments (E-value above 1e-6), missing CDR3, stop codons, out-of-frame junctions, or ambiguous translated residues. V3J clonotypes were defined as sequences sharing the same inferred V gene, J gene, and CDR3 amino acid sequence. Percentage overlap between repertoires was computed as shared unique clonotypes divided by the size of the smaller repertoire. Three approaches were used to assess repertoire richness: RTK rarefaction, the Chao1 estimator, and Recon v2.1 estimates of unobserved clonotypes. Generation probabilities for all TCRbeta clonotypes obtained by the gDNA method from several donors were computed using OLGA. The table comes from immuneACCESS by way of TCRdb, which keeps in-frame sequences with V and J called. Part of the clones is missing from these tables; in studies checked, under half for an unresolved V gene and the rest for unknown reasons. The DNA was the basis for D and trimming; V, J and clone size are from that table. In this sample the table shows around 2,000,000 clones, approximately 95% of which occur a single time. The ten largest clones represent around 1% of the sample.

Trimmed from V: 3 bases; trimmed from J: 0 bases; junction bases lacking a gene match: 12. The CDR3 holds 19 amino acids from the cysteine to the phenylalanine. The entry retains the CDR3 DNA only, 57 bases that are in frame from base 1. From the germline V gene (reference sequence), CDR1 is LNHDA and CDR2 is SQIVND. CD8 naive samples were CD45RO-negative cells positively selected for CCR7, giving a CD45RA+CCR7+ population that excluded TemRA cells. The donors were healthy, HIV-negative adults with no recently reported acute infections or vaccinations. Every donor was a Caucasian adult residing in Nashville, Tennessee, USA. Blood was collected by leukapheresis, and PBMCs were isolated by Ficoll-Histopaque density gradient centrifugation and then cryopreserved in liquid nitrogen vapor phase. Purity and quantity of every magnetically sorted T cell population were checked by analytical flow cytometry. Genomic DNA was isolated from each sorted fraction and quantified by UV absorbance on a Nanodrop 2000c.

Sample: naive CD8+ T cells sorted from blood. The cell subset or site label, as the study defines it: CD45RA+CCR7+. The clonotype was recovered from a young man in good health. Here the chain combines TRBV19 and TRBJ2-4; TRBD1 aligns with 9 central bases. The bases are TGTGCCAGTAGTATCGGATGGGACAGGGAGGTTATAGCCAAAAACATTCAGTACTTC. The encoded protein is CASSIGWDREVIAKNIQYF.